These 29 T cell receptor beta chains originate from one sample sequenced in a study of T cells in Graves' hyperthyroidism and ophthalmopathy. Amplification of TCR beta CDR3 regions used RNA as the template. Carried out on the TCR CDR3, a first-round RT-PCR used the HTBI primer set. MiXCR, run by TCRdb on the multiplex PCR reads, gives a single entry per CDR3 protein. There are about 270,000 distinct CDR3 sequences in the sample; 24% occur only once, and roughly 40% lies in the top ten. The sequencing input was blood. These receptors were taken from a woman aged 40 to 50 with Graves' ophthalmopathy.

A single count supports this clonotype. DNA of the CDR3: TGTGCCTGGACCGACGGGAACTATGGCTACACCTTC. Protein sequence: CAWTDGNYGYTF. The chain carries TRBV27 and TRBJ1-2, with D unresolved. This CDR3 is built from 12 residues. Germline V lookup: CDR1 MNHEY, CDR2 SMNVEV (reference sequence). V lost 11 bases, J lost 2 bases, and 12 bases lay in between.

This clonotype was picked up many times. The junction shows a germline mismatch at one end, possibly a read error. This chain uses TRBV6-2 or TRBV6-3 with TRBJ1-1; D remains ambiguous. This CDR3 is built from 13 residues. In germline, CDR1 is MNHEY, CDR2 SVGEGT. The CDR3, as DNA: TGTGCCAGCAGTTACGACCCGATGTCTGATGCTTTCTTT. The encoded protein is CASSYDPMSDAFF.

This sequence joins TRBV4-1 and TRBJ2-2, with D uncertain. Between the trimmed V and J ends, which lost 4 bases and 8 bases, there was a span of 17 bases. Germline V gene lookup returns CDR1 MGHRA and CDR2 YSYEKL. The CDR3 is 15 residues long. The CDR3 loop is CASSLRVWAGGELFF. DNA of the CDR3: TGCGCCAGCAGCCTAAGGGTCTGGGCTGGGGGGGAGCTGTTTTTT.

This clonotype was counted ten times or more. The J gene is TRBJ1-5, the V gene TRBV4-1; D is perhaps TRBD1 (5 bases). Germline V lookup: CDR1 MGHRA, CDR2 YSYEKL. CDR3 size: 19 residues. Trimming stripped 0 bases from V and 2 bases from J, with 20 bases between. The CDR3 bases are TGCGCCAGCAGCCAAGATCCGGGGCTAGACTTCTCTGGCAATCAGCCCCAGCATTTT. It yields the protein CASSQDPGLDFSGNQPQHF.

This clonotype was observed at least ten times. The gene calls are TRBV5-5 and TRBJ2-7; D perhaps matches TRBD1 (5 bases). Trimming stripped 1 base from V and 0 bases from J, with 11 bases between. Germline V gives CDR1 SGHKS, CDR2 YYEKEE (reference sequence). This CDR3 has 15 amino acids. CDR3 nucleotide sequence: TGTGCCAGCAGCTTGACTCGACAGTACTCCTACGAGCAGTACTTC. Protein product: CASSLTRQYSYEQYF.

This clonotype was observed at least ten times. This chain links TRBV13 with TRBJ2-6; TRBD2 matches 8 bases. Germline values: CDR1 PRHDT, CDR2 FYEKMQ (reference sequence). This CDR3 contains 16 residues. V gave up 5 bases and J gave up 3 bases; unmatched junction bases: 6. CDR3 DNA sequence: TGTGCCAGCAGCCCCCCGGGAGGGGGTGGGGCCAACGTCCTGACTTTC. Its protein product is CASSPPGGGGANVLTF.

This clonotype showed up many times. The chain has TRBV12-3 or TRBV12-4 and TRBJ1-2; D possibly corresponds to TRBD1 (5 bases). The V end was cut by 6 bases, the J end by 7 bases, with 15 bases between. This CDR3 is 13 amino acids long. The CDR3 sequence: CASRFSGRSGYTF. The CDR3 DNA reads TGTGCCAGCAGGTTCTCAGGGAGAAGTGGCTACACCTTC.

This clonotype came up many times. CDR3 coding DNA: TGTGCCAGCAGTATTCTCTCAGACTACGAGCAGTACTTC. Translated, it gives CASSILSDYEQYF. The rearrangement joins TRBV6-5 to TRBJ2-7, with D unclear. Germline assignment: CDR1 MNHEY and CDR2 SVGAGI. The CDR3 extends over 13 amino acids. Trimming took off 5 bases at V and 3 bases at J, with 11 bases between the two ends.

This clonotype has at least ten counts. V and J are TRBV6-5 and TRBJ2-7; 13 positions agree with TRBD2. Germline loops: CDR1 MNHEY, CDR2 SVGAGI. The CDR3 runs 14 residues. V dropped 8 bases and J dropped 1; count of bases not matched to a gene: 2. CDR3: CASGLAGVSYEQYF. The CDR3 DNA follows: TGTGCCAGCGGACTAGCGGGAGTATCCTACGAGCAGTACTTC.

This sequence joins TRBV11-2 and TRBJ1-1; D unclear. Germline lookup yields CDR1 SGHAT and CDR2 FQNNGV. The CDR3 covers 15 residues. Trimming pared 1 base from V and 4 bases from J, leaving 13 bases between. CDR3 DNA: TGTGCCAGCAGCTTAGGGGGAACGTCGGTCACTGAAGCTTTCTTT. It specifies CASSLGGTSVTEAFF.

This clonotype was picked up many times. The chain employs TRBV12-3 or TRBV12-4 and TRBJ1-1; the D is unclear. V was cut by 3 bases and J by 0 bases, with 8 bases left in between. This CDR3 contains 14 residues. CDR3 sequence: CASSFRLMNTEAFF. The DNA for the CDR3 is TGTGCCAGCAGTTTCAGACTCATGAACACTGAAGCTTTCTTT.

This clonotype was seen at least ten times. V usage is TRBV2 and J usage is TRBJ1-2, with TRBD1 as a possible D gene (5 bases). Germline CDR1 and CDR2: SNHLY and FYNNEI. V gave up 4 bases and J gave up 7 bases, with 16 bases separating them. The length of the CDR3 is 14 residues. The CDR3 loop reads CASSVSRQPLGYTF. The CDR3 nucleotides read TGTGCCAGCAGTGTATCTCGACAGCCTCTTGGCTACACCTTC.

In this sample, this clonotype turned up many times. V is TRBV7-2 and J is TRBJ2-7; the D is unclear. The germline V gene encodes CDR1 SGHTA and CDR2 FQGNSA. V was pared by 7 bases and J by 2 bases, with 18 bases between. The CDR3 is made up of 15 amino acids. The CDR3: CASTWAAQRPYEQYF. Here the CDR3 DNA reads TGTGCCAGCACTTGGGCCGCACAGAGACCCTACGAGCAGTACTTC.

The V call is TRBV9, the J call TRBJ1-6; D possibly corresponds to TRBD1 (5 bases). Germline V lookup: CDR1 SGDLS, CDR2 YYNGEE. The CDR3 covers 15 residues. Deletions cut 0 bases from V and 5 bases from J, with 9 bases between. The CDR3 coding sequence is TGTGCCAGCAGCGTAGCGGGGCAGGATAATTCACCCCTCCACTTT. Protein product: CASSVAGQDNSPLHF. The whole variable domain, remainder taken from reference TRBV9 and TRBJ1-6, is DSGVTQTPKHLITATGQRVTLRCSPRSGDLSVYWYQQSLDQGLQFLIQYYNGEERAKGNILERFSAQQFPDLHSELNLSSLELGDSALYFCASSVAGQDNSPLHFGNGTRLTVT.

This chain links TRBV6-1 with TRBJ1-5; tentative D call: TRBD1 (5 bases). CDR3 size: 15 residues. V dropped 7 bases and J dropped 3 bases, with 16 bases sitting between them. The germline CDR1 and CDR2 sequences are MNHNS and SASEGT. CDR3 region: CASKDSSPLNQPQHF. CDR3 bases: TGTGCCAGCAAAGACAGTTCCCCCCTCAATCAGCCCCAGCATTTT.

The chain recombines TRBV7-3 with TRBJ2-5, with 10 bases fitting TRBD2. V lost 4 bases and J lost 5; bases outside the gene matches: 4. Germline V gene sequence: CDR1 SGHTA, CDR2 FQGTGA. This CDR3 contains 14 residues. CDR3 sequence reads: CASSSSGSWETQYF. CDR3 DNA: TGTGCCAGCAGCTCTAGCGGGAGCTGGGAGACCCAGTACTTC. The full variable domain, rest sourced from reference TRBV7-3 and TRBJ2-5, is GAGVSQTPSNKVTEKGKYVELRCDPISGHTALYWYRQSLGQGPEFLIYFQGTGAADDSGLPNDRFFAVRPEGSVSTLKIQRTERGDSAVYLCASSSSGSWETQYFGPGTRLLVL.

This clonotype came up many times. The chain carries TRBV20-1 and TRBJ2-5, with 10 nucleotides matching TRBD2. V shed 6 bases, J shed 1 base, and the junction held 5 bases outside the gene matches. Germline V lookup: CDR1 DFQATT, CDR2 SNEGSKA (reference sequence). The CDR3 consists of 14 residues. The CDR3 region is CSAHGTSAQETQYF. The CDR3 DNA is TGCAGTGCCCATGGGACTAGCGCCCAAGAGACCCAGTACTTC.

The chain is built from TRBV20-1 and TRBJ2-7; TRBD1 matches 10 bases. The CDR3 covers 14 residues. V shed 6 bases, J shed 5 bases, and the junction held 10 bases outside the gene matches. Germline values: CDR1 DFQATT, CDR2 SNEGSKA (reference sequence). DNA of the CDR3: TGCAGTGCCCGATGGACAGGGGGTCGGAACGAGCAGTACTTC. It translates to CSARWTGGRNEQYF.

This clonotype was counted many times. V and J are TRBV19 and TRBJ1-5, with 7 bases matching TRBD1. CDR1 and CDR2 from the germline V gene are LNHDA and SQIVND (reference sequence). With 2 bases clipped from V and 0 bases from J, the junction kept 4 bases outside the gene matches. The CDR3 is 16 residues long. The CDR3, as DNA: TGTGCCAGTAGTATAACGGGACAGCTTAGCAATCAGCCCCAGCATTTT. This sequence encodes CASSITGQLSNQPQHF.

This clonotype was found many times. The CDR3 DNA follows: TGCAGTGCTAGAGCGTTTTTACGGGGCTGGGAGACCCAGTACTTC. Translated: CSARAFLRGWETQYF. This chain connects TRBV20-1 to TRBJ2-5; D tentatively fits TRBD1 or TRBD2 (5 bases each). This CDR3 spans 15 amino acids. Between the trimmed V and J ends, which lost 1 base and 5 bases, there was a span of 17 bases. Germline values: CDR1 DFQATT, CDR2 SNEGSKA (reference sequence).

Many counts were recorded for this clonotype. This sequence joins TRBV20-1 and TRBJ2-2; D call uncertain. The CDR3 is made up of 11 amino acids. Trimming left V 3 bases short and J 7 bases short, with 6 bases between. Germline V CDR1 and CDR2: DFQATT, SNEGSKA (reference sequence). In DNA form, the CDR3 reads TGCAGTGCTAGCGTGGTCGGGGAGCTGTTTTTT. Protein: CSASVVGELFF.

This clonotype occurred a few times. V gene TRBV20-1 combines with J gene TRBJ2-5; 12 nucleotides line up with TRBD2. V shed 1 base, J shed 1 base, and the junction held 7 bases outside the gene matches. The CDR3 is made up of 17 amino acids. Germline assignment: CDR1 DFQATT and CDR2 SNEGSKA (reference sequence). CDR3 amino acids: CSARGLAGGGSQETQYF. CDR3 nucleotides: TGCAGTGCTAGAGGCCTAGCGGGGGGGGGGTCCCAAGAGACCCAGTACTTC.

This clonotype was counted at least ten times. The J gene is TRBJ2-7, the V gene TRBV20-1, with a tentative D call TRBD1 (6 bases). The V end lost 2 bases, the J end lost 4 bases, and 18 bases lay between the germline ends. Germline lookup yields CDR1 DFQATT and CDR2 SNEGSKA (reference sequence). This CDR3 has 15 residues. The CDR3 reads CSARKVGDTTYEQYF. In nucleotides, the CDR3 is TGCAGTGCTAGAAAAGTGGGGGACACGACTTACGAGCAGTACTTC.

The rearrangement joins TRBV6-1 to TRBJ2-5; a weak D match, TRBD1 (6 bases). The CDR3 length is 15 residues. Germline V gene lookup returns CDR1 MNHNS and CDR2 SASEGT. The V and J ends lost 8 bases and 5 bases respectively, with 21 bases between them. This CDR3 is CASGSSSQGWETQYF. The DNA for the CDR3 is TGTGCCAGCGGAAGCTCTTCACAGGGTTGGGAGACCCAGTACTTC.

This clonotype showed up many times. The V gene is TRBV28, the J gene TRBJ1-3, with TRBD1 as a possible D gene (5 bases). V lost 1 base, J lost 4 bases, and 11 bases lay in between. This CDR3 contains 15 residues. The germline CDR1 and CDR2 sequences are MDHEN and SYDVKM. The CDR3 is CASSLYGTAGNTIYF. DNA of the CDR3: TGTGCCAGCAGTTTATACGGGACGGCCGGAAACACCATATATTTT.

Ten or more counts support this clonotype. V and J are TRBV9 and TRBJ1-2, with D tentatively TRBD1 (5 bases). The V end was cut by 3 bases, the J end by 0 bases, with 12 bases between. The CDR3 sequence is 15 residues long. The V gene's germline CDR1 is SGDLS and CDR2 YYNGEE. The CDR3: CASSAGGGANYGYTF. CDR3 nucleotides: TGTGCCAGCAGCGCCGGGGGGGGTGCTAACTATGGCTACACCTTC.

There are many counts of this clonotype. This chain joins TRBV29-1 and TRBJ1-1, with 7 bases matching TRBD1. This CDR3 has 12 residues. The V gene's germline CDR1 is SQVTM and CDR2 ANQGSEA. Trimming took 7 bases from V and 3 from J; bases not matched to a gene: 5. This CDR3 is CSATRGDTEAFF. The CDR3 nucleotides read TGCAGCGCGACCAGGGGGGACACTGAAGCTTTCTTT.

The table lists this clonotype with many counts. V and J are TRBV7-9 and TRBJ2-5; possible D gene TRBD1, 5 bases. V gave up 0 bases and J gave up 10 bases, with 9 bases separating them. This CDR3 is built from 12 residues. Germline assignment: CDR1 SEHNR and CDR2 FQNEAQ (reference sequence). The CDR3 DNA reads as TGTGCCAGCAGCTTAGCCTCAGGGAACCAGTACTTC. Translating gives CASSLASGNQYF.

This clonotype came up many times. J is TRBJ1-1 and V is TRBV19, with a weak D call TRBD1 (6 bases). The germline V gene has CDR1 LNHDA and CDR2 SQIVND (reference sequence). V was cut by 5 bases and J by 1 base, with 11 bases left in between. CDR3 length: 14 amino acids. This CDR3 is CASSVGGANTEAFF. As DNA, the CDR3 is TGTGCCAGTAGTGTGGGGGGCGCGAACACTGAAGCTTTCTTT.